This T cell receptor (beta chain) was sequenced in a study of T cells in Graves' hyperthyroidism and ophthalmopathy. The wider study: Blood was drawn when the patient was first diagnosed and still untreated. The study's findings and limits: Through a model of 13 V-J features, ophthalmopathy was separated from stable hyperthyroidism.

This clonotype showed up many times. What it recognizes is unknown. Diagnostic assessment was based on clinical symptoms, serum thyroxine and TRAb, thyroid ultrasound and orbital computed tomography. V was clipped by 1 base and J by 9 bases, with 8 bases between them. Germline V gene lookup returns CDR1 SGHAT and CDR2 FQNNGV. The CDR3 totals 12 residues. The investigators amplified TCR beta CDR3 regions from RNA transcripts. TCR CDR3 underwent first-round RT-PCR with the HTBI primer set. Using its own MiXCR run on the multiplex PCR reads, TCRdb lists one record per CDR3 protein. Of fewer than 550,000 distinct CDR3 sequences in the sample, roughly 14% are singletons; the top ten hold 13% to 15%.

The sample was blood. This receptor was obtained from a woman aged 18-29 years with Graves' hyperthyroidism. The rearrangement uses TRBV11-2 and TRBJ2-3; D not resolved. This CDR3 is CASSLGSTTQYF. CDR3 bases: TGTGCCAGCAGCTTAGGGAGCACCACGCAGTATTTT. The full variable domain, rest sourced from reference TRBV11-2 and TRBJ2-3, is EAGVAQSPRYKIIEKRQSVAFWCNPISGHATLYWYQQILGQGPKLLIQFQNNGVVDDSQLPKDRFSAERLKGVDSTLKIQPAKLEDSAVYLCASSLGSTTQYFGPGTRLTVL.